The 9 T cell receptor beta chains given below trace back to one sample, sequenced in a study of T-cell reconstitution after alpha-beta-depleted transplantation in children. The library targeted TCRbeta and was prepared with unique molecular identifiers. TCRdb ran MiXCR on the PCR reads and lists one entry per CDR3 protein. The table records about 580,000 distinct CDR3 sequences, roughly 24% of them present only once. Here the sequenced sample was PBMCs, mostly from graft donor cells, taken 360 days after TCRalphabeta/CD19-depleted stem cell transplant. The source of these receptors is a boy less than two years old who had a stem cell transplant for acute myeloid leukemia, so the T cells may come from the graft donor.

This clonotype has a count of ten or more. The V gene is TRBV5-1, the J gene TRBJ2-3, with D maybe TRBD1 (6 bases). Deletions cut 2 bases from V and 8 bases from J, with 12 bases between. CDR1 SGHRS and CDR2 YFSETQ come from the germline V gene. The length of the CDR3 is 13 residues. CDR3 nucleotides: TGCGCCAGCAGCTTTGGACCACAGGGTACGCAGTATTTT. Its translation is CASSFGPQGTQYF.

This clonotype was detected ten times or more. The CDR3 nucleotides are TGCAGTGCCTGGGCGCTTAGCTCCTACAATGAGCAGTTCTTC. Protein sequence: CSAWALSSYNEQFF. The genes are TRBV20-1 and TRBJ2-1; D gene unclear. V gave up 6 bases and J gave up 0 bases, with 12 bases separating them. Germline CDR1 is DFQATT and CDR2 is SNEGSKA (reference sequence). The CDR3 has 14 amino acids.

This clonotype was seen only a few times. This chain's CDR3 is CSARGTSGNEQFF. CDR3 nucleotide sequence: TGCAGTGCTAGGGGGACTAGCGGCAATGAGCAGTTCTTC. The chain combines TRBV20-1 with TRBJ2-1; TRBD2 matches 11 bases. The CDR3 is 13 amino acids. J was trimmed by 6 bases and V by 3 bases; bases with no gene match: 1. Germline CDR1 is DFQATT and CDR2 is SNEGSKA (reference sequence).

The V and J genes are TRBV27 and TRBJ2-3; 8 bases fit TRBD2. Germline V CDR1 and CDR2: MNHEY, SMNVEV (reference sequence). The CDR3 contains 16 residues. Trimming at V came to 6 bases and at J to 3 bases, leaving 11 bases not matched to a gene. The CDR3 region is CASSRGWTGGTDTQYF. CDR3 DNA: TGTGCCAGCAGCCGCGGGTGGACGGGAGGGACAGATACGCAGTATTTT.

This chain links TRBV12-3 or TRBV12-4 with TRBJ2-7; 11 nucleotides line up with TRBD2. The CDR3 has 15 amino acids. Trimming took 6 bases from V and 3 from J; bases not matched to a gene: 7. The CDR3 protein is CASSKTSGVSYEQYF. The CDR3 bases are TGTGCCAGCAGCAAGACTAGCGGGGTAAGCTACGAGCAGTACTTC.

This clonotype was detected ten times or more. The genes are TRBV20-1 and TRBJ2-3; no reliable D call. Trimming took off 6 bases at V and 4 bases at J, with 8 bases between the two ends. The CDR3 covers 11 residues. Germline V CDR1 and CDR2: DFQATT, SNEGSKA (reference sequence). The CDR3 spells CSALKPDTQYF. In nucleotides, the CDR3 is TGCAGTGCCTTAAAACCAGATACGCAGTATTTT.

This clonotype appeared many times. In DNA form, the CDR3 reads TGCAGTGCCCCGGACAGGGAAAACGAATACAATGAGCAGTTCTTC. Amino acids: CSAPDRENEYNEQFF. The chain couples TRBV20-1 to TRBJ2-1, with 8 bases that match TRBD1. The CDR3 sequence is 15 residues long. V lost 6 bases and J lost 4; bases outside the gene matches: 11. Germline loops: CDR1 DFQATT, CDR2 SNEGSKA (reference sequence).

The chain is built from TRBV20-1 and TRBJ2-1, with no clear D. Deletions cut 5 bases from V and 6 bases from J, with 11 bases between. From germline, CDR1 is DFQATT and CDR2 SNEGSKA (reference sequence). This CDR3 contains 12 residues. The CDR3 sequence is CSASPTSNEQFF. The CDR3 DNA reads as TGCAGTGCTTCACCAACATCCAATGAGCAGTTCTTC.

The gene calls are TRBV6-5 and TRBJ1-2, with 7 bases matching TRBD1. V was clipped by 2 bases and J by 8 bases; unmatched bases: 11. The germline gives CDR1 MNHEY, CDR2 SVGAGI. The CDR3 spans 15 residues. Here the CDR3 reads CASSYVRQGSWGYTF. Written as DNA, the CDR3 is TGTGCCAGCAGTTACGTTAGACAGGGATCATGGGGCTACACCTTC.